The present T cell receptor beta chain was sequenced within a study of shared clonotypes between healthy human individuals. The donors were all Caucasian adults (living in Nashville, Tennessee). CD45RA-negative memory and CD45RA+ naive subsets were split from the CD4+ cells. DNA at 200 ng, tens of thousands of T cell genomes, went into sorted-subset replicate PCRs. Sequencing was performed with immunoSEQ multiplex PCR; in TCRdb, only in-frame clones are kept and a portion is missing. The sample has about 1 million clones; about 75% are singletons. Sample: memory CD4+ T cells sorted from blood. This sample's subset: CD45RA-negative fraction. The source is a man between 18 and 35 years old in good health.

CDR3 nucleotide sequence: TGTGCCAGCAGTGCAAACCCCGGGGGAGGAAACACCATATATTTT. Amino acid sequence: CASSANPGGGNTIYF. The chain couples TRBV2 to TRBJ1-3; tentative D call: TRBD1 (5 bases). CDR1 SNHLY and CDR2 FYNNEI come from the germline V gene. V was clipped by 4 bases and J by 4 bases, with 14 bases between them. CDR3 length: 15 residues.